This T cell receptor beta chain was retrieved from a study of memory CD4+ T cells and cytomegalovirus serostatus (dated 2019 in TCRdb). In the study overall: The cohort included about 33 healthy adults from Belgium, of whom 9 were CMV seropositive and approximately 25 were CMV seronegative. To replicate a published TCR-based CMV serostatus classifier, the researchers sequenced the CD4+ memory TCRbeta repertoires of a Belgian cohort whose cytomegalovirus serostatus was known. What the work shows at the level of the full study, not this receptor alone: Among the 160 or so previously reported CMV-associated TCRbeta sequences, roughly 68 showed up in the CD4+ memory repertoires, with each one found in between one and five individuals. The results were read as suggesting that the CMV-associated TCR signature is, for the most part, present in the CD4+ memory repertoire. For predicting CMV serostatus, the median bootstrapped AUC was roughly 0.95 using the original framework and less than 0.93 using a US-trained random forest. Unlike the original study, which covered naive and memory CD4+ and CD8+ populations, the Belgian study sequenced only CD4+CD45RO+ memory cells. The original-framework classifier achieved a median bootstrapped AUC of 0.95 with a 95% CI of 0.76-1.00 on the Belgian cohort.

Worth noting for this clone: Its antigen has not been determined. Base qualities are not provided; no much larger clone lies one nucleotide away.

The CDR3 measures 12 amino acids from cysteine to phenylalanine. The kept DNA is CDR3 alone, 36 bases in frame from the first base. CDR1 and CDR2 are drawn from the germline V gene: MNHEY, SVGAGI. V is cut by 8 bases and J by 4 bases, and the space between the germline ends is 12 bases. Genomic DNA was extracted from sorted cells with the Quick-DNA Microprep Kit. Amplification of TCRbeta DNA was done with the immunoSEQ hsTCRbeta kit, following the protocol from the manufacturer. TCRbeta libraries were sequenced on an Illumina MiSeq instrument. The authors processed their data as follows. Removing out-of-frame sequences left approximately 2,000,000 distinct TCRbeta sequences, an average of around 67,000 per individual. Each individual was scored according to the count of over 150 previously reported CMV-associated TCRbeta sequences and the total productive distinct TCRbeta count. A beta-binomial model was reimplemented in Python, and random forests from scikit-learn, run with default parameters, were trained on data from the US cohort. Classifier performance on the Belgian cohort was reported as the median AUC with percentile confidence intervals calculated over 10,000 bootstrap iterations. In its TCRdb copy, this immuneACCESS table keeps in-frame sequences only and misses some clones. Where compared with another copy, unresolved V genes explain less than half of these, and the others have no known cause. V and J calls and clone size are those listed in that table; D and trimming were worked out from the DNA. Present in this sample are 50,000 to 55,000 clones, around four fifths of which were seen just once. The ten largest clones take up approximately 0.71% of the sample.

Single viable CD3+CD4+CD8-CD45RO+ cells were sorted as memory CD4+ T cells on a FACSAria II. CMV serostatus was determined using a Roche Elecsys assay that detects serum IgG against CMV pp150, pp28, p38 and p52. After thawing, total CD4+ T cells were enriched by positive selection with CD4 magnetic microbeads. The samples came from a different study that was designed specifically to examine the CD4+ T cell memory repertoire. Peripheral blood mononuclear cells were isolated and cryopreserved following standard operating procedures; serum was stored at -80 °C. CD3-PerCP (BW264/56), CD4-APC (RPA-T4), CD45RO-PE (UCHT1) and CD8-Pacific Orange (3B5) antibodies were used for staining, and non-viable cells were excluded with Sytox blue.

The TCR was taken from an adult in good health and CMV-seronegative. Here the chain combines TRBV6-5 and TRBJ2-7; no D gene is confidently identified. Sequencing was performed on memory CD4+ T cells from blood. The nucleotide sequence is TGTGCCAGCCTCGCTGAAAATTACGAGCAGTACTTC. This gives the protein CASLAENYEQYF.